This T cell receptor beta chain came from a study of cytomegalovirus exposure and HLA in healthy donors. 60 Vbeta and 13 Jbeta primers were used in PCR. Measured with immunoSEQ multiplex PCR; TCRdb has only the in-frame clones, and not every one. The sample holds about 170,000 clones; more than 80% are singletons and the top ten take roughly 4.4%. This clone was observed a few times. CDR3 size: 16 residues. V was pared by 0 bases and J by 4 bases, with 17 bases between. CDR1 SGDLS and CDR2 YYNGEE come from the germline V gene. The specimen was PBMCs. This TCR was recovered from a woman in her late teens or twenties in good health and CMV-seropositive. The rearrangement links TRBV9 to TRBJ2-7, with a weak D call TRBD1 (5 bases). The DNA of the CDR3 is TGTGCCAGCAGCGTAGAGCGACAGCTGAGACCTTACGAGCAGTACTTC. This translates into CASSVERQLRPYEQYF.